The 10 T cell receptor beta chains below come from one sample, sequenced in a study of control samples from healthy donors and cancer patients. The protocol was immunoSEQ multiplex PCR, while the TCRdb copy is restricted to in-frame clones and leaves out a portion. The table lists under 100,000 clones, 70% to 90% of them singletons, with over 8.5% in the top ten. The specimen was PBMCs. The receptors were gathered from a woman in her 50s with colorectal cancer.

V and J are TRBV7-9 and TRBJ2-3, with a weak D call TRBD2 (7 bases). Trimming pared 2 bases from V and 2 bases from J, leaving 20 bases between. There are 18 residues in the CDR3. Germline CDR1 reads SEHNR; CDR2 reads FQNEAQ (reference sequence). CDR3 amino acids: CASSLKGAGAPTTDTQYF. CDR3 nucleotide sequence: TGTGCCAGCAGCTTAAAAGGGGCGGGGGCCCCCACCACAGATACGCAGTATTTT.

V and J are TRBV3-1 (or the pseudogene TRBV3-2) and TRBJ2-7, with 9 positions matching TRBD2. The ends lost 4 bases at V and 3 bases at J; junction bases unmatched: 19. Germline-derived CDR1 and CDR2 are LGHDT and YNNKEL (reference sequence). There are 19 residues in the CDR3. CDR3: CASSPPRGGSHPLIYEQYV. DNA for the CDR3: TGTGCCAGCAGCCCTCCGCGGGGGGGATCACACCCTCTTATCTACGAGCAGTACGTC.

The chain recombines TRBV30 with TRBJ2-2; TRBD2 agrees at 7 bases. Looked up from germline, CDR1 is GTSNPN and CDR2 is SVGIG (reference sequence). The V gene end was trimmed by 2 bases and the J gene end by 7 bases; junction bases not matched to a gene: 4. The CDR3 runs to 13 residues. The CDR3 spells CAWSKGGVGELFF. CDR3 in DNA: TGTGCCTGGAGTAAGGGAGGGGTCGGGGAGCTGTTTTTT.

The chain joins TRBV25-1 to TRBJ2-1; 9 bases line up with TRBD2. Germline lookup yields CDR1 MGHDK and CDR2 SYGVNS. Losses at the gene ends were 8 bases for V and 5 bases for J; bases not matched to a gene: 7. CDR3 length equals 14 residues. CDR3 region: CASVFSGGNNEQFF. The CDR3, as DNA: TGTGCCAGCGTCTTTAGCGGGGGAAACAATGAGCAGTTCTTC.

The chain links TRBV12-3 or TRBV12-4 to TRBJ2-5; the D is unclear. This CDR3 has 13 amino acids. V lost 8 bases to trimming and J lost 1 base, with 11 bases between them. The CDR3 nucleotides are TGTGCCAGCGGGTACCGGGCCCAAGAGACCCAGTACTTC. Translated: CASGYRAQETQYF.

V is TRBV6-5 and J is TRBJ2-5, with 9 bases matching TRBD1. Germline V gives CDR1 MNHEY, CDR2 SVGAGI. V gave up 5 bases and J gave up 4 bases; unmatched junction bases: 8. The CDR3 covers 15 residues. The CDR3 sequence is CASSQGQGNGETQYF. In nucleotides, the CDR3 is TGTGCCAGCAGTCAGGGACAGGGTAACGGAGAGACCCAGTACTTC.

This clone was seen just once. The chain combines TRBV7-9 with TRBJ1-2; D remains ambiguous. Trimming pared 5 bases from V and 0 bases from J, leaving 13 bases between. The CDR3 totals 15 residues. Germline loops: CDR1 SEHNR, CDR2 FQNEAQ (reference sequence). CDR3 nucleotide sequence: TGTGCCAGCAGCCTTGCGGGCACAGCTAACTATGGCTACACCTTC. It specifies CASSLAGTANYGYTF.

Of note for this clone: A read error may explain this, as a much larger clone is one base away. This chain uses TRBV7-3 with TRBJ1-1; perhaps TRBD1 as D (5 bases). The CDR3 extends over 13 amino acids. Per germline, CDR1 SGHTA and CDR2 FQGTGA. V lost 3 bases and J lost 1, with 6 bases in between. In nucleotides, the CDR3 is TGTGCCAGCAGCTTGACAGCGAACACTGAAGCTTTCTTT. Translated, it gives CASSLTANTEAFF.

This chain connects TRBV30 to TRBJ1-3; D is uncertain. The CDR3 length is 13 residues. Germline CDR1 GTSNPN, CDR2 SVGIG (reference sequence). The V and J ends lost 8 bases and 1 base respectively, with 12 bases between them. In DNA, the CDR3 is TGTGCCCAGGTCGGGGTGTCTGGAAACACCATATATTTT. Translation gives CAQVGVSGNTIYF.

The CDR3 DNA reads TGTGCCAGCGCCTTTCAGATGAACACTGAAGCTTTCTTT. Amino acid sequence: CASAFQMNTEAFF. V and J are TRBV7-2 and TRBJ1-1, with no clear D. The V end lost 8 bases, the J end lost 0 bases, and 10 bases lay between the germline ends. Germline lookup yields CDR1 SGHTA and CDR2 FQGNSA. This CDR3 region has 13 residues.